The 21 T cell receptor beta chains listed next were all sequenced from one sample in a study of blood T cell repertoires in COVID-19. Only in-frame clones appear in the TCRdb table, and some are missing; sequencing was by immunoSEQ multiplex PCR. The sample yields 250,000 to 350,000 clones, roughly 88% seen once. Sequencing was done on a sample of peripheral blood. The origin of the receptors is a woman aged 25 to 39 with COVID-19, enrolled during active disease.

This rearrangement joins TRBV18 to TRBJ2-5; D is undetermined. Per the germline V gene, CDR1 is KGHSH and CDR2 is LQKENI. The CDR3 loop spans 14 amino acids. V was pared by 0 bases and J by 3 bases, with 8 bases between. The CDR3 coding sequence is TGTGCCAGCTCACCACCTGTCATTGAAGAGACCCAGTACTTC. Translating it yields CASSPPVIEETQYF.

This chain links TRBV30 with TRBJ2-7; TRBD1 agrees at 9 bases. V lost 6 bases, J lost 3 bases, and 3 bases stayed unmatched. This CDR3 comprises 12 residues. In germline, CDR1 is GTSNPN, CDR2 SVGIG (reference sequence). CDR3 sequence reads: CACPGQGYEQYF. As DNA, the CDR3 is TGTGCCTGTCCGGGACAGGGCTACGAGCAGTACTTC.

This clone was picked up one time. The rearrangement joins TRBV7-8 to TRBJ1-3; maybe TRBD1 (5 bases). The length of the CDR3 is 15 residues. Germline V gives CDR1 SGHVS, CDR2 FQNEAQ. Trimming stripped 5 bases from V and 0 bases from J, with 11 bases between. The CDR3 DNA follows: TGTGCCAGCAGCCCCGGGGGATCCTCTGGAAACACCATATATTTT. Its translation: CASSPGGSSGNTIYF.

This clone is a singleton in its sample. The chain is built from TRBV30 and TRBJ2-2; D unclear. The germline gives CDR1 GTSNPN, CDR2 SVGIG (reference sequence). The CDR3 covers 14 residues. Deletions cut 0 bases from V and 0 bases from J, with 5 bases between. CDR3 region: CAWSVVANTGELFF. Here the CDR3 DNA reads TGTGCCTGGAGTGTCGTTGCGAACACCGGGGAGCTGTTTTTT.

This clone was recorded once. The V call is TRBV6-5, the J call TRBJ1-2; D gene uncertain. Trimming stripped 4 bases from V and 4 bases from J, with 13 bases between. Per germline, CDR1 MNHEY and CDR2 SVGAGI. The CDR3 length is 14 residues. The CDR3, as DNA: TGTGCCAGCAGTTCTCAGGACTCCGGCTATGGCTACACCTTC. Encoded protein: CASSSQDSGYGYTF.

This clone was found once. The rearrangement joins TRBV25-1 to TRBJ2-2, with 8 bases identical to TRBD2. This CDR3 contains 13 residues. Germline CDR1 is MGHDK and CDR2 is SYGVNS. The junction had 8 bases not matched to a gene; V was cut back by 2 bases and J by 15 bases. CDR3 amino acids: CASSEVIAGRVFF. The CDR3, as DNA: TGTGCCAGCAGTGAAGTTATAGCGGGGCGGGTGTTTTTT.

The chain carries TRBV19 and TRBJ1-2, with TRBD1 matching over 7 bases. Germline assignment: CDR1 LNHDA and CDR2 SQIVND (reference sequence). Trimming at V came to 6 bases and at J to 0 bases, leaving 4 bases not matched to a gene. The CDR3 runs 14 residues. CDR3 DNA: TGTGCCAGTAGCACAGGGGTCACTAACTATGGCTACACCTTC. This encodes CASSTGVTNYGYTF.

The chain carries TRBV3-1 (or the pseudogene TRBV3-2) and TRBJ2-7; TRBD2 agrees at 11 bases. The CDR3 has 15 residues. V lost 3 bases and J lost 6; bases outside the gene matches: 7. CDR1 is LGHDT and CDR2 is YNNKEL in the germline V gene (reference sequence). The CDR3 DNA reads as TGTGCCAGCAGCCAGCGACTAGCGGGATCCCTCGAGCAGTACTTC. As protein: CASSQRLAGSLEQYF.

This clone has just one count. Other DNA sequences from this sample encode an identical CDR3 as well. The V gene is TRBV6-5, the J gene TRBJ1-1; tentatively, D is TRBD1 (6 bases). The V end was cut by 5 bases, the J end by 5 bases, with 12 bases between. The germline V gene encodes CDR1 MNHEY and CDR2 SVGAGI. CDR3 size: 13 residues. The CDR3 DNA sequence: TGTGCCAGCAGTCCTCCCAGGGGAACTGAAGCTTTCTTT. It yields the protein CASSPPRGTEAFF.

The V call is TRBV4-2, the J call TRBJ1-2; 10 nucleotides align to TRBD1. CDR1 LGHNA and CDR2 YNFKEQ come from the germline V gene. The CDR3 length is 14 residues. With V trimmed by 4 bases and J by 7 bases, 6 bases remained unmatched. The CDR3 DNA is TGTGCCAGCAGCCCGGGACAGGGGAGGGCTGGCTACACCTTC. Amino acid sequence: CASSPGQGRAGYTF.

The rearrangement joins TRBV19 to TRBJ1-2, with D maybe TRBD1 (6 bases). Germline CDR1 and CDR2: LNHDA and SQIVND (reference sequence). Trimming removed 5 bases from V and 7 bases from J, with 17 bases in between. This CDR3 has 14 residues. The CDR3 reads CASSSVPGDFGYTF. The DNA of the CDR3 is TGTGCCAGTAGTTCGGTCCCAGGGGATTTTGGCTACACCTTC.

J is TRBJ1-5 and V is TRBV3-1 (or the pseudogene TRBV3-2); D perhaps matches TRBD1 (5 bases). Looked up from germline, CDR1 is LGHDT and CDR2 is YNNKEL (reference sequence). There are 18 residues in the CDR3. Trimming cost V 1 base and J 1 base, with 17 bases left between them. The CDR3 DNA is TGTGCCAGCAGCCAAGGACCCCCCGGGACTGGGAGCAATCAGCCCCAGCATTTT. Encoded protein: CASSQGPPGTGSNQPQHF.

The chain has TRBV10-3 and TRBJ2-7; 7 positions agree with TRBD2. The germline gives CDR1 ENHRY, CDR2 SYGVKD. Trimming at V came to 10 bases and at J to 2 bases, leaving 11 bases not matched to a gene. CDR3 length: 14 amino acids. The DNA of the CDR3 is TGTGCCACAACTGTCGGCGGGAGTCCCTACGAGCAGTACTTC. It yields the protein CATTVGGSPYEQYF.

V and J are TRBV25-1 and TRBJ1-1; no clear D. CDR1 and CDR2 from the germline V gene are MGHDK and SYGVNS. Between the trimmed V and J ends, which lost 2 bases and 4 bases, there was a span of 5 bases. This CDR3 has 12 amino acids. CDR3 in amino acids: CASSEQFTEAFF. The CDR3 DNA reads TGTGCCAGCAGTGAACAGTTCACTGAAGCTTTCTTT.

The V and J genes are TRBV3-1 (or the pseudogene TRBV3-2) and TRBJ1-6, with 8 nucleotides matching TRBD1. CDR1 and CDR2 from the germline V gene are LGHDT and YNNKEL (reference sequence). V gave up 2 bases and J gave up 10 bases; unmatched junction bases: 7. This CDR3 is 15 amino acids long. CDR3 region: CASSQQTGALSPLHF. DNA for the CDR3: TGTGCCAGCAGCCAACAGACAGGGGCTCTCTCACCCCTCCACTTT.

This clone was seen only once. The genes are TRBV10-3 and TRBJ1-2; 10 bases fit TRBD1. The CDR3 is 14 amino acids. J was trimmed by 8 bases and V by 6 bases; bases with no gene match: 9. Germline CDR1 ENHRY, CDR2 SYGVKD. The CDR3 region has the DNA TGTGCCATCAGCGACATAGGGACAGGGGTCGGCTACACCTTC. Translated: CAISDIGTGVGYTF.

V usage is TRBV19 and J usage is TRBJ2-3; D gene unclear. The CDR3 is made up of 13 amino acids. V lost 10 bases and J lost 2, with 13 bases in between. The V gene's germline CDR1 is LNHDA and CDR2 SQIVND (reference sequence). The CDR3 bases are TGTGCCACCTCGTCCCCTTTCACAGATACGCAGTATTTT. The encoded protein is CATSSPFTDTQYF.

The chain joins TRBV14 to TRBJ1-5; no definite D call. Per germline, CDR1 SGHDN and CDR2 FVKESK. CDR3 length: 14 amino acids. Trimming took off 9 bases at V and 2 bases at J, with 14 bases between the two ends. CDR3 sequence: CARPQQAGNQPQHF. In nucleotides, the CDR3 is TGTGCCAGACCACAGCAGGCAGGCAATCAGCCCCAGCATTTT.

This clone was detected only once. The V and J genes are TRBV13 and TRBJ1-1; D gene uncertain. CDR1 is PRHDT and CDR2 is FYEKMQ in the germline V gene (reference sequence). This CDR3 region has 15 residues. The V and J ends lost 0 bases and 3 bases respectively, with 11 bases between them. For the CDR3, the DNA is TGTGCCAGCAGCTTAGGGCCCCCGAGGGACACTGAAGCTTTCTTT. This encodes CASSLGPPRDTEAFF.

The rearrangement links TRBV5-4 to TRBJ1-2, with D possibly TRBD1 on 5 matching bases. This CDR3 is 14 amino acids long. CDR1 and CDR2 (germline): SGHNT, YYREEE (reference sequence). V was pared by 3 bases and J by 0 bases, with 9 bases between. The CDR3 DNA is TGTGCCAGCAGCTGGAGGGGTTCTAACTATGGCTACACCTTC. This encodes CASSWRGSNYGYTF.

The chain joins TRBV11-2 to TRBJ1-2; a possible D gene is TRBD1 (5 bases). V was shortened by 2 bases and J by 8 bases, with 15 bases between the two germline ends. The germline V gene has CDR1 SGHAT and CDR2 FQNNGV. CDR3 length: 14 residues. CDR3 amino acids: CASSLNPQAQGYTF. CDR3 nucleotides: TGTGCCAGCAGCTTAAACCCACAGGCTCAAGGCTACACCTTC.